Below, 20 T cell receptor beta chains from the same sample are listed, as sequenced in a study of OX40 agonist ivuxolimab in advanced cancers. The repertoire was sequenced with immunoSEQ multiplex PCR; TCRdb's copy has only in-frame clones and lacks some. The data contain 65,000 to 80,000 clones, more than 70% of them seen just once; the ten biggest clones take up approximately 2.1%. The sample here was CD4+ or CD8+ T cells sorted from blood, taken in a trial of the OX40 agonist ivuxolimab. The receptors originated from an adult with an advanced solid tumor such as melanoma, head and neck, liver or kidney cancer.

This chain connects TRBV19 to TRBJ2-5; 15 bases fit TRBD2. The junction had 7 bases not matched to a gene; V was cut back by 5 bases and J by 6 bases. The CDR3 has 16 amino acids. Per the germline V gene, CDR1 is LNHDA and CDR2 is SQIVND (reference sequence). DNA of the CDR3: TGTGCCAGTAGTGACCGGACTAGCGGGGGGGCTAAGACCCAGTACTTC. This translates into CASSDRTSGGAKTQYF.

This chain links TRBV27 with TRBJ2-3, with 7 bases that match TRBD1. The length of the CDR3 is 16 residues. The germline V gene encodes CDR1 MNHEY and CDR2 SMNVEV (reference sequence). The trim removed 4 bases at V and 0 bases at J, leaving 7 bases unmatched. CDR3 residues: CASSWDRRASTDTQYF. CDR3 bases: TGTGCCAGCAGTTGGGACAGACGAGCTAGCACAGATACGCAGTATTTT.

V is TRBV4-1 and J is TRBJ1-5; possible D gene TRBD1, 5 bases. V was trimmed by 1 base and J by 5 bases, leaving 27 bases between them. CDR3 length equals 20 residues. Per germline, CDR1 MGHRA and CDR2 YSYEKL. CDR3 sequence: CASSQGILRKVGPEDQPQHF. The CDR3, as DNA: TGCGCCAGCAGCCAAGGAATCTTACGAAAGGTGGGACCGGAGGATCAGCCCCAGCATTTT.

The CDR3 DNA follows: TGCGCCAGCACCGGAGGTCAGGACCAAGAGACCCAGTACTTC. Translating gives CASTGGQDQETQYF. This chain joins TRBV5-1 and TRBJ2-5, with a weak D call TRBD2 (5 bases). This CDR3 region has 14 residues. The V end was cut by 6 bases, the J end by 0 bases, with 12 bases between. The germline V gene has CDR1 SGHRS and CDR2 YFSETQ.

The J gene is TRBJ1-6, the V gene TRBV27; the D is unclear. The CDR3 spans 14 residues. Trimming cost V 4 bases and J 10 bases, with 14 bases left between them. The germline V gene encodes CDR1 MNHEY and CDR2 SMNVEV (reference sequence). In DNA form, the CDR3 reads TGTGCCAGCAGTTCCCCGGGTTTGCGGTCACCCCTCCACTTT. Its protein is CASSSPGLRSPLHF.

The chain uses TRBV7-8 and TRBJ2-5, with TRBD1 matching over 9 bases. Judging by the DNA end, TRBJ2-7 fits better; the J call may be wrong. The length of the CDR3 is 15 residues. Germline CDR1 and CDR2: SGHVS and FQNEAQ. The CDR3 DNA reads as TGTGCCAGCAGCGGGGGACAGGGACAGACCTACGAGCAGTACTTC. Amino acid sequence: CASSGGQGQTYEQYF.

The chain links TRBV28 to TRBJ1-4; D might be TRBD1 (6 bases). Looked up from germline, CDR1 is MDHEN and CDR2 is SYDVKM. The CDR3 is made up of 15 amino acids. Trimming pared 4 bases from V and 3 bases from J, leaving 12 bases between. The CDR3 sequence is CASSSTQGPNEKLFF. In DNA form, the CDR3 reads TGTGCCAGCAGTTCTACACAGGGTCCTAATGAAAAACTGTTTTTT.

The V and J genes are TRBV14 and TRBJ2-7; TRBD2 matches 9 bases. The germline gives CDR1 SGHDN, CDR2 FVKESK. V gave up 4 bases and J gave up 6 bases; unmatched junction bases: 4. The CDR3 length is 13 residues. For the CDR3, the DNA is TGTGCCAGCAGCCGGACTAGCGTGGGCGAGCAGTACTTC. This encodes CASSRTSVGEQYF.

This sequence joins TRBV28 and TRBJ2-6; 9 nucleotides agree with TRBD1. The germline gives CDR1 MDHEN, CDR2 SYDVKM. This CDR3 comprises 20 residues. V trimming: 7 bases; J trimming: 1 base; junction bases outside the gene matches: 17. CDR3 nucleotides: TGTGCCAGCAAGACCCATTTTTCGACAGGGGGAAGGTCTGGGGCCAACGTCCTGACTTTC. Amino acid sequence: CASKTHFSTGGRSGANVLTF.

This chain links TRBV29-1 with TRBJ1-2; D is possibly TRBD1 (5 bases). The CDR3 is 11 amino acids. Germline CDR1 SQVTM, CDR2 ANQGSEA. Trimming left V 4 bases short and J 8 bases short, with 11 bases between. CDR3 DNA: TGCAGCGTTGCCGGGGGGGGAGGCTACACCTTC. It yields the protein CSVAGGGGYTF.

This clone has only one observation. The CDR3 sequence is CASSPISTVAEAFF. In DNA form, the CDR3 reads TGTGCCAGCAGCCCAATCTCGACGGTGGCTGAAGCTTTCTTT. The chain has TRBV11-2 and TRBJ1-1; no clear D gene. The CDR3 is 14 residues long. The germline V and J ends were trimmed by 5 bases and 6 bases, with 16 bases remaining between them. Per germline, CDR1 SGHAT and CDR2 FQNNGV.

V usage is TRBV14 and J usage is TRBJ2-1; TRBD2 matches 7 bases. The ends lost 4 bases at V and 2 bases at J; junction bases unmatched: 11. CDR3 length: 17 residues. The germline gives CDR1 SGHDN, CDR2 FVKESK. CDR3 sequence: CASSPIPRGFPYNEQFF. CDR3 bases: TGTGCCAGCAGCCCCATTCCGCGGGGGTTCCCCTACAATGAGCAGTTCTTC.

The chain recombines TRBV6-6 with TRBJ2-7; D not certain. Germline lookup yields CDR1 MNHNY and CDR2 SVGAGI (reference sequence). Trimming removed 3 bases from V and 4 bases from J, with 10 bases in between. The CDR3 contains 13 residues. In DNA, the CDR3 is TGTGCCAGCAGTTATACCTCGGTATACGAGCAGTACTTC. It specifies CASSYTSVYEQYF.

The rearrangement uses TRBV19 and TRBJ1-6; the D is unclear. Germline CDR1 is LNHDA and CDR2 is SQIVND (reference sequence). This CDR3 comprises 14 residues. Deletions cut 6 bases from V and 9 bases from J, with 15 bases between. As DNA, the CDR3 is TGTGCCAGTAGGTCCGGACCAACGGGTTCACCCCTCCACTTT. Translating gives CASRSGPTGSPLHF.

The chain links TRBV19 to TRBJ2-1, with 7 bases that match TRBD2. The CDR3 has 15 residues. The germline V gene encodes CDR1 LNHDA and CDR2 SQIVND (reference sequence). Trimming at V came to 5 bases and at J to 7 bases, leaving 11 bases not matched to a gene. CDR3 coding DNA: TGTGCCAGTAGTTCTCAGCGGACCGGGAGGAATGAGCAGTTCTTC. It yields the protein CASSSQRTGRNEQFF.

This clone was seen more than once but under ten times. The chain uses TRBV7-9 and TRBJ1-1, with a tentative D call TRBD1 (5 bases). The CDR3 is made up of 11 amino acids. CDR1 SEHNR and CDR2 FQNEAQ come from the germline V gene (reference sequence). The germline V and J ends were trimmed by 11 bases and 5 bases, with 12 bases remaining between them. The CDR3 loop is CAGGASTEAFF. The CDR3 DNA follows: TGTGCCGGCGGGGCGTCGACTGAAGCTTTCTTT. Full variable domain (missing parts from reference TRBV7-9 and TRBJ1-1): DTGVSQNPRHKITKRGQNVTFRCDPISEHNRLYWYRQTLGQGPEFLTYFQNEAQLEKSRLLSDRFSAERPKGSFSTLEIQRTEQGDSAMYLCAGGASTEAFFGQGTRLTVV.

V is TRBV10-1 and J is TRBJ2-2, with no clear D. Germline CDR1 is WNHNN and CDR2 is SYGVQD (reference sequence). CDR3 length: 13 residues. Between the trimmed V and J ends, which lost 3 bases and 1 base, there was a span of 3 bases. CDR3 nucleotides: TGCGCCAGCAGTGACGGGAACACCGGGGAGCTGTTTTTT. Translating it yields CASSDGNTGELFF.

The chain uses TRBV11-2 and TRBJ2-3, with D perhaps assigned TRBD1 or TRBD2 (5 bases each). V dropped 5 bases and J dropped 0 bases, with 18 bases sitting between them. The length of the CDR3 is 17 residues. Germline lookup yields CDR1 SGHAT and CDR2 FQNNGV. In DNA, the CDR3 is TGTGCCAGCAGCAAAAGAGGCGCCAGGGAGAGCACAGATACGCAGTATTTT. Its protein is CASSKRGARESTDTQYF.

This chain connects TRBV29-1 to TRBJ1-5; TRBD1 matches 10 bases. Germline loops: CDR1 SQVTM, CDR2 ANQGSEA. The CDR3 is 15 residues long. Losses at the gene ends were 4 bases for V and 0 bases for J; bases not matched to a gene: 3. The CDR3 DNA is TGCAGCGTTGGGGGGACAGGGGCTAGCAATCAGCCCCAGCATTTT. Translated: CSVGGTGASNQPQHF.

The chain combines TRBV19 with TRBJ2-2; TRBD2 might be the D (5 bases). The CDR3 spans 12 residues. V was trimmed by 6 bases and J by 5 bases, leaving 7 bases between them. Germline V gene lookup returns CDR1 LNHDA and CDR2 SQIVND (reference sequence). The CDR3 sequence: CASSGMTGELFF. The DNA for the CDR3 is TGTGCCAGTAGCGGGATGACCGGGGAGCTGTTTTTT.